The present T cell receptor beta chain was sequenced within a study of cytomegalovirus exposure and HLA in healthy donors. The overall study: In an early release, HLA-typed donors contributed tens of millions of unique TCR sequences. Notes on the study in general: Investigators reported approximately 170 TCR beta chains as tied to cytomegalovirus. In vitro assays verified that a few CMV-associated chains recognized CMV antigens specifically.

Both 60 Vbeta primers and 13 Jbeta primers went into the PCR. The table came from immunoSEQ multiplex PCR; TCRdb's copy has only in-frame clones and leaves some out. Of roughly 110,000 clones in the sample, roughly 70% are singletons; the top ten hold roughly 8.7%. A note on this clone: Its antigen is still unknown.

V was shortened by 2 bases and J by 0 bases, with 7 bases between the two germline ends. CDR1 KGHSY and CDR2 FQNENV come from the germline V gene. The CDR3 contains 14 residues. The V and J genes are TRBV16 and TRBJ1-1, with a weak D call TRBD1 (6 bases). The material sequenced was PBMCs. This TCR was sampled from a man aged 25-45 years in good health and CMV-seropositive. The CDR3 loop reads CASSQRTVNTEAFF. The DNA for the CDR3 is TGTGCCAGCAGCCAAAGGACAGTGAACACTGAAGCTTTCTTT.